This TCR beta chain was identified in a study of a mutant IDH1 vaccine in newly diagnosed glioma. Study in general: All eight of the vaccinations patients received fell in weeks 1, 3, 5, 7, 11, 15, 19 and 23. Those enrolled had earlier been treated with radiotherapy, temozolomide, or both, mostly both. Vaccinations were initiated 4-6 weeks following radiotherapy alone, or were given together with temozolomide cycles. General study findings and limits: Vaccination induced immune responses in over 85% of patients.

This clone has only one observation. Its antigen remains unknown. Germline values: CDR1 MNHNS, CDR2 SASEGT. The CDR3 is made up of 16 amino acids. Trimming stripped 4 bases from V and 0 bases from J, with 15 bases between. Assay: immunoSEQ multiplex PCR; the TCRdb copy retains only in-frame clones and omits some. This table holds 100,000 to 120,000 clones, about 90% found once. As for time point: week 11, during vaccination. Topical imiquimod was applied with each vaccine dose, which held 300 ug of mutant IDH1 20-mer peptide. Material: PBMCs, obtained from a glioma patient whose treatment included an IDH1 peptide vaccine. This clonotype originated in a woman aged 45 to 65 with glioma. The V gene is TRBV6-1, the J gene TRBJ2-5; weak D call: TRBD1 (6 bases). In DNA form, the CDR3 reads TGTGCCAGCAGTGCGTCCCGGGACATCCACCAAGAGACCCAGTACTTC. It encodes CASSASRDIHQETQYF.